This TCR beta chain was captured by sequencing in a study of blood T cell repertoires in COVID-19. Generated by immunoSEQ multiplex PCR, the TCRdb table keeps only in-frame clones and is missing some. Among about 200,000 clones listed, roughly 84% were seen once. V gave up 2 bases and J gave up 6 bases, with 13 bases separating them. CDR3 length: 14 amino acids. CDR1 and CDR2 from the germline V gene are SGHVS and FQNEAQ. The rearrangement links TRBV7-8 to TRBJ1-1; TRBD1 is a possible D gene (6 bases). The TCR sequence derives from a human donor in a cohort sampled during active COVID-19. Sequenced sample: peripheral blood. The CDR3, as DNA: TGTGCCAGCAGCTTAACAGGGAAGGCTCCTGAAGCTTTCTTT. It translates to CASSLTGKAPEAFF.